This TCR beta chain was retrieved from a study of vaccination effects on CD4 cells after COVID-19. This clone came up once. Its antigen is unknown. The assay was immunoSEQ multiplex PCR, and TCRdb's table has in-frame clones only and misses some. Seen here are 50,000 or so clones, 67% observed once, and the top ten hold approximately 5%. The authors isolated CD4+ T cells after around nine days of culture. Specimen: CD4+ T cells from PBMCs cultured without peptide, collected before COVID-19 vaccination. The TCR sequence derives from a human donor who received a COVID-19 vaccine.

CDR3 in amino acids: CASSQVLGARGTEAFF. As DNA, the CDR3 is TGCGCCAGCAGCCAAGTCTTAGGGGCGCGGGGCACTGAAGCTTTCTTT. V is TRBV4-1 and J is TRBJ1-1, with a possible D match to TRBD1 (5 bases). The CDR3 runs 16 residues. Germline values: CDR1 MGHRA, CDR2 YSYEKL. V lost 1 base and J 4 bases, leaving 16 bases between the germline ends.